This TCR beta chain was identified in a study of CD8 T cells in ankylosing spondylitis. Findings and caveats of the study: Within ankylosing spondylitis blood, a TCR beta motif made up of roughly eight highly homologous variants appeared to be characteristic.

Trimming took 4 bases from V and 4 from J; bases not matched to a gene: 3. CDR3 length: 14 residues. Germline loops: CDR1 MNHNS, CDR2 SASEGT. This clonotype was counted at least ten times. No antigen is known for it. TCRdb re-derived calls from the 5' RACE reads in MiXCR, one entry per CDR3 protein. The sample has a few hundred thousand distinct CDR3 sequences; 7.5% to 9% are singletons. Input material: blood, either unsorted or a sorted T cell fraction (not recorded which). The sequence was collected from a male donor with ankylosing spondylitis. The rearrangement joins TRBV6-1 to TRBJ1-2, with 10 positions matching TRBD1. This CDR3 is CASSGGQGTYGYTF. The CDR3 DNA sequence: TGTGCCAGCAGTGGGGGACAGGGGACCTATGGCTACACCTTC.